This T cell receptor beta chain stems from a study of Ad26.COV2.S vaccination and SARS-CoV-2 variants. Study at large: Vaccine-arm donor from the placebo-controlled COV1001 Ad26.COV2.S trial. Once or twice, 56 days apart, Ad26.COV2.S was delivered intramuscularly.

Of note for this clone: Its antigen is still unknown.

Treatment: some 20 received Ad26.COV2.S at low or high dose, single or two shots; about 5 received placebo; per-sample allocation not given. Samples were taken on day 63 after the first vaccine or placebo injection. In Boston, an adult donor aged 18-55 years took part. Study-wide findings and caveats: Assessments of TCR breadth and depth may have underestimated the total T cell responses.

Profiling relied on immunoSEQ multiplex PCR, and the TCRdb table lists in-frame clones only, not all of them. In the table there are about 410,000 clones, approximately 89% of which are singletons. The V gene lost 0 bases and the J gene lost 5 bases, with 12 bases spanning the gap. Germline V lookup: CDR1 SGDLS, CDR2 YYNGEE. There are 14 residues in the CDR3. This specimen was peripheral blood, taken in a trial of Ad26.COV2.S vaccine versus placebo. J is TRBJ2-7 and V is TRBV9; perhaps TRBD1 as D (5 bases). This sequence originates from a person between 18 and 60 years old who received the Ad26.COV2.S COVID-19 vaccine or a placebo. The CDR3 coding sequence is TGTGCCAGCAGCGTAGAGGCAGGGCGGAACGAGCAGTACTTC. Translating gives CASSVEAGRNEQYF.